This TCR beta chain is drawn from a study of T-cell memory formation after mild COVID-19. Study-wide context: Largely, TCR clusters stayed within a single donor.

The V gene end was trimmed by 2 bases and the J gene end by 3 bases; junction bases not matched to a gene: 14. The CDR3 is made up of 19 amino acids. CDR1 and CDR2 (germline): MGHRA, YSYEKL. This clonotype was seen only a few times. With constant-segment primers, 5'RACE yielded cDNA libraries of TCR alpha and TCR beta that carried sample barcodes and UMIs. One entry per CDR3 protein results from TCRdb running MiXCR on the 5' RACE reads. Of 350,000 to 450,000 distinct CDR3 sequences in the sample, around 18% were seen once. The sequence was obtained from an adult woman who had mild COVID-19 (a few samples of this study predate the infection). Cell type and time point are not known. The V and J genes are TRBV4-1 and TRBJ2-1; 9 positions agree with TRBD2. The sample comprised PBMCs or a T cell subset sorted from them (not recorded which). CDR3 in DNA: TGCGCCAGCAGCCAACCTTCGAGCCTAGCGGGAAGCTTCTACAATGAGCAGTTCTTC. Encoded protein: CASSQPSSLAGSFYNEQFF.